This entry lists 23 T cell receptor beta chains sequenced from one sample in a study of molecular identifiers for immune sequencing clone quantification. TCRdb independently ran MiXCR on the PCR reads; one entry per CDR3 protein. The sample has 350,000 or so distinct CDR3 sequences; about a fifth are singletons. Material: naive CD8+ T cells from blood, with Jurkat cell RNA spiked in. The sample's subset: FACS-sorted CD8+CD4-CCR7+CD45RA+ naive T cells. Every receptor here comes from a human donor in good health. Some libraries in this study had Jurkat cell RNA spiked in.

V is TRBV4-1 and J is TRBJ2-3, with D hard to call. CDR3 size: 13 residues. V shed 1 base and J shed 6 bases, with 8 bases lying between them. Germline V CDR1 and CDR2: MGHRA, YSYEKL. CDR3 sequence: CASSQVGSDTQYF. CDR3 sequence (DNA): TGCGCCAGCAGCCAAGTCGGGTCGGATACGCAGTATTTT.

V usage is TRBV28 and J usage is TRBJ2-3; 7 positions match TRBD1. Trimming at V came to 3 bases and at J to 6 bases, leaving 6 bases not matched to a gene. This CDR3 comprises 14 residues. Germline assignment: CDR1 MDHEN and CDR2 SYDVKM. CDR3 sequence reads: CASSFSTGVDTQYF. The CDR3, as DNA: TGTGCCAGCAGTTTTAGCACAGGGGTGGATACGCAGTATTTT.

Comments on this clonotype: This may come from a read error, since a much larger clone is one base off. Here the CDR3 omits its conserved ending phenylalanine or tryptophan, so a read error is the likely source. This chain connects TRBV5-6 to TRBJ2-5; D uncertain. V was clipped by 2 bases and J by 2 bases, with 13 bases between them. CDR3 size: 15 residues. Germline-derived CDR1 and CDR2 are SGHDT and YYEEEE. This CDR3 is CASSFTAWAQETQYS. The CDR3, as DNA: TGTGCCAGCAGCTTCACAGCCTGGGCACAAGAGACCCAGTACTCC.

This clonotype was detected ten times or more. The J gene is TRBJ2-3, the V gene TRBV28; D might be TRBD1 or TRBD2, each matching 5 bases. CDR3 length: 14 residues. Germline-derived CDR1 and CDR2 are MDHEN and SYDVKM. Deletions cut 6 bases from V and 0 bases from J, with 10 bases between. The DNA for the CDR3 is TGTGCCAGCAGCCGGGACGTTAGCACAGATACGCAGTATTTT. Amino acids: CASSRDVSTDTQYF.

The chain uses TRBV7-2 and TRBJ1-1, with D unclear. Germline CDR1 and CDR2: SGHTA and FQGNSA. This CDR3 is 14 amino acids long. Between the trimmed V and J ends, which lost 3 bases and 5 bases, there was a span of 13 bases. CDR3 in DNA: TGTGCCAGCAGCTTTCAGGAGGCGGGAACTGAAGCTTTCTTT. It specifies CASSFQEAGTEAFF.

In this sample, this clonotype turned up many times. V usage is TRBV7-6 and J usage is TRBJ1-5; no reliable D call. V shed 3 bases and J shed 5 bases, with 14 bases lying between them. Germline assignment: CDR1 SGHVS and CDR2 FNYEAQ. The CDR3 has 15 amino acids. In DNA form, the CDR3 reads TGTGCCAGCAGCTTGATAAGAGGACCCGATCAGCCCCAGCATTTT. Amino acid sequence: CASSLIRGPDQPQHF.

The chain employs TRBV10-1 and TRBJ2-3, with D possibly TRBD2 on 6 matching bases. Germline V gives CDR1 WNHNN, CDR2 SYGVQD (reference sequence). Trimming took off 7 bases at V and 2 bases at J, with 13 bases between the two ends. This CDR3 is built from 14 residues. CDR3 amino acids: CASNAGINTDTQYF. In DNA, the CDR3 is TGCGCCAGCAACGCGGGGATCAACACAGATACGCAGTATTTT.

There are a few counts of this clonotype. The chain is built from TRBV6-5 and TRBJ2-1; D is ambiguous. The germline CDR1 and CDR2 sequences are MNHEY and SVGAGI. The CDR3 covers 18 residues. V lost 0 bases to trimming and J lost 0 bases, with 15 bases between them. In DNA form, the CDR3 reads TGTGCCAGCAGTTACTCCGGCCCAGAAACAAGCTCCTACAATGAGCAGTTCTTC. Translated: CASSYSGPETSSYNEQFF.

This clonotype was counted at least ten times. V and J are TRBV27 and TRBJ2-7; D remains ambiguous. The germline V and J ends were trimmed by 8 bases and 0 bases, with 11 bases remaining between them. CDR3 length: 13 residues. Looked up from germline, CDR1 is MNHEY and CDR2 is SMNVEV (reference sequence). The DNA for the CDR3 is TGTGCCAGCGGGCCTGGTAGCTCCTACGAGCAGTACTTC. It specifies CASGPGSSYEQYF.

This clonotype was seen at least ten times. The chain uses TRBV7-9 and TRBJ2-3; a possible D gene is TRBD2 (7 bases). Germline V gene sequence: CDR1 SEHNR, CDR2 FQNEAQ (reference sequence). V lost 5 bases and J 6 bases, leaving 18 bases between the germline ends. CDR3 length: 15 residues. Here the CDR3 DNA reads TGTGCCAGCAGCATTCATGGGGGGGCCATGGATACGCAGTATTTT. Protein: CASSIHGGAMDTQYF.

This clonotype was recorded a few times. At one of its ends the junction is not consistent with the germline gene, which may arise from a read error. The CDR3 DNA reads as TGTGCCAGTAGTATAGATCTACTAGCTCGCGTCGCAGATACGCAGTGTTTT. Its protein is CASSIDLLARVADTQCF. The chain has TRBV19 and TRBJ2-3, with TRBD2 as a possible D gene (6 bases). Germline V lookup: CDR1 LNHDA, CDR2 SQIVND (reference sequence). This CDR3 spans 17 amino acids.

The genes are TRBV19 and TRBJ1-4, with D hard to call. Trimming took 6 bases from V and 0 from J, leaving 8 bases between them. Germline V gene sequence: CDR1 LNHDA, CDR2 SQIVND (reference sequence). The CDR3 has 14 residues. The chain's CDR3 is CASRIQSTNEKLFF. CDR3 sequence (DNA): TGTGCCAGTAGAATACAGTCAACTAATGAAAAACTGTTTTTT.

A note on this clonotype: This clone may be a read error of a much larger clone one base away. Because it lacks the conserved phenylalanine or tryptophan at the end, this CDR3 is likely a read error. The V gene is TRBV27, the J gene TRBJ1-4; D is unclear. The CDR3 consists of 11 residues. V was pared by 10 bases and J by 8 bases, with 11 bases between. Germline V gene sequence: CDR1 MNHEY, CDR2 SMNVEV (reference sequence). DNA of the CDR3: TGTGCCACCCTGAACCAGGAAAAACTGTTTCTT. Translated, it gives CATLNQEKLFL.

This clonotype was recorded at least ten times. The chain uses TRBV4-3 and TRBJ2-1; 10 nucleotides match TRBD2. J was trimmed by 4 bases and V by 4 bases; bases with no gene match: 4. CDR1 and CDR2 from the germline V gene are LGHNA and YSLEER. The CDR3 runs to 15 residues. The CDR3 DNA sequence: TGCGCCAGCAGCCCGGGGACTAGCGATTACAATGAGCAGTTCTTC. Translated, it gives CASSPGTSDYNEQFF.

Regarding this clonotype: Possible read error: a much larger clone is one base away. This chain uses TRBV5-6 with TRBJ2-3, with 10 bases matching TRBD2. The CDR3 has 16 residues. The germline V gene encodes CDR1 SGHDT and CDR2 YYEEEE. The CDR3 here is CASSLAASGGTDTRYF. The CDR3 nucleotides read TGTGCCAGCAGCTTGGCCGCTAGCGGGGGCACAGATACGCGGTATTTT.

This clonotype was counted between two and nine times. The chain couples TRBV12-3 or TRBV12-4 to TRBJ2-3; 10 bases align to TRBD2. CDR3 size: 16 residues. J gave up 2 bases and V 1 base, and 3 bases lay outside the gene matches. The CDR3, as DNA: TGTGCCAGCAGTTTAGGAGCGGGAGGGTTCACAGATACGCAGTATTTT. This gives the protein CASSLGAGGFTDTQYF.

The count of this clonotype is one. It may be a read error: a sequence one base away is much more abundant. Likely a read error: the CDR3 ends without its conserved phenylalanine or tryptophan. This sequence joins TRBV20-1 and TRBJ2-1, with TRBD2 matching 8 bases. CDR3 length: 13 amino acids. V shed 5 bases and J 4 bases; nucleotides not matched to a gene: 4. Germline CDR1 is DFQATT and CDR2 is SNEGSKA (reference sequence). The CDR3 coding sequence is TGCAGTGCTTTGACTAGCGATTACAATGAGCAGTTCCTC. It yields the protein CSALTSDYNEQFL.

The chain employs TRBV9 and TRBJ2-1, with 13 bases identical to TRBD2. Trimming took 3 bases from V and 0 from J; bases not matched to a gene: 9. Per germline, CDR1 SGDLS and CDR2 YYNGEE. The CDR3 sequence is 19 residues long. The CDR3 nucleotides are TGTGCCAGCAGCGCAAGGACTAGCGGGGGTTACAGCTCCTACAATGAGCAGTTCTTC. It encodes CASSARTSGGYSSYNEQFF.

CDR3 amino acids: CASRLLAGHTDTQYF. CDR3 coding DNA: TGTGCCAGCAGGCTGTTAGCGGGGCACACAGATACGCAGTATTTT. V usage is TRBV12-3 or TRBV12-4 and J usage is TRBJ2-3, with 8 bases matching TRBD2. V was pared by 6 bases and J by 2 bases, with 7 bases of the junction left unmatched. The CDR3 is 15 residues long.

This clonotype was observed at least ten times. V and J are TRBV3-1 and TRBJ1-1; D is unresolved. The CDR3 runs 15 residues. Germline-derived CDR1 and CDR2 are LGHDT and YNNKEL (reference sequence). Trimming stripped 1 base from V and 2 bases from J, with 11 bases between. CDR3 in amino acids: CASSQALGINTEAFF. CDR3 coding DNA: TGTGCCAGCAGCCAAGCTTTGGGGATTAACACTGAAGCTTTCTTT.

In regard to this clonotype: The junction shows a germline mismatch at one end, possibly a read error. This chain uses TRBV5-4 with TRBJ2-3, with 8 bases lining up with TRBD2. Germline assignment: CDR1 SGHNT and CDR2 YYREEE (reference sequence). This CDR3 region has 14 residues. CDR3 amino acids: CACSFSGGTDTQYF. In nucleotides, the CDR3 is TGTGCCTGCAGCTTTAGCGGGGGCACAGATACGCAGTATTTT.

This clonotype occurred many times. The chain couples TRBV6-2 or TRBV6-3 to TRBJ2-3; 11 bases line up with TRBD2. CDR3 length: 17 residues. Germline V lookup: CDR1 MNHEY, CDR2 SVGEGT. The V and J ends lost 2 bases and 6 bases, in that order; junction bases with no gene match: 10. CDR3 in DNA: TGTGCCAGCAGTTACGAAGGCGGTGGACTAGCGGGCGATACGCAGTATTTT. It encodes CASSYEGGGLAGDTQYF.

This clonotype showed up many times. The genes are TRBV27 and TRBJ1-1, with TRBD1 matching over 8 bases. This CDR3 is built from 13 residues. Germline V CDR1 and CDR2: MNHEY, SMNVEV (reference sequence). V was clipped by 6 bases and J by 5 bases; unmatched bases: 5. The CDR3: CASSSTGGTEAFF. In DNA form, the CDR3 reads TGTGCCAGCAGCTCCACAGGGGGAACTGAAGCTTTCTTT.